This T cell receptor (beta chain) appears in the sequencing data of a study of shared clonotypes between healthy human individuals. Trimming stripped 5 bases from V and 7 bases from J, with 18 bases between. The V gene's germline CDR1 is SGHAT and CDR2 FQNNGV. The CDR3 sequence is 15 residues long. Terminally differentiated effector memory CD45RA+ cells were excluded from the naive CD8 cells, which were CD45RO-negative and positively selected for CCR7. Sequenced by immunoSEQ multiplex PCR; TCRdb stores in-frame clones only, minus some. The table lists roughly 2.1 million clones, roughly 91% of them singletons.

V usage is TRBV11-2 and J usage is TRBJ2-1; D unclear. The source of this sequence is a young man in good health. Some clones in this sample may be carry-over from other donors' samples. The sequencing sample was made of naive CD8+ T cells from PBMCs. CDR3 sequence (DNA): TGTGCCAGCAGCCCTGTCCGCTGGGAAGGAAATGAGCAGTTCTTC. It encodes CASSPVRWEGNEQFF.